These 28 T cell receptor beta chains were sequenced from one sample in a study of T cell clones after liver transplantation. Sequencing was performed with immunoSEQ multiplex PCR; in TCRdb, only in-frame clones are kept and a portion is missing. The sample includes approximately 70,000 clones, 80% to 85% of them seen just once. Sequences were derived from CD4+ T cells from blood, sampled 48 to 50 months after liver transplant. The receptors originated from a human patient who received a liver transplant. Part of the T cell pool may stem from the graft donor.

This chain joins TRBV9 and TRBJ1-3; unclear D gene. The CDR3 extends over 15 amino acids. V dropped 2 bases and J dropped 0 bases, with 9 bases sitting between them. Germline assignment: CDR1 SGDLS and CDR2 YYNGEE. CDR3 DNA sequence: TGTGCCAGCAGCGTCCAGGAAAGCTCTGGAAACACCATATATTTT. Translation: CASSVQESSGNTIYF.

The chain joins TRBV28 to TRBJ2-6; 12 bases agree with TRBD2. Germline assignment: CDR1 MDHEN and CDR2 SYDVKM. The CDR3 consists of 19 residues. Losses at the gene ends were 4 bases for V and 1 base for J; bases not matched to a gene: 8. Here the CDR3 DNA reads TGTGCCAGCAGTTCACTAGCGGGGGGAAGGCAATCTGGGGCCAACGTCCTGACTTTC. Amino acids: CASSSLAGGRQSGANVLTF.

The genes are TRBV23-1 and TRBJ2-7; possibly TRBD1 for D (6 bases). TRBV23-1 is marked as an open reading frame, function uncertain. This CDR3 is 16 amino acids long. Between the trimmed V and J ends, which lost 2 bases and 0 bases, there was a span of 14 bases. In DNA, the CDR3 is TGCGCCAGCAGTCAACGTAAAGACAGGAGCTCCTACGAGCAGTACTTC. This gives the protein CASSQRKDRSSYEQYF.

This clone was observed once. DNA for the CDR3: TGTGCCAGCAGCTTAGGGATATCAAGCGAGCAGTACTTC. It yields the protein CASSLGISSEQYF. The chain recombines TRBV7-3 with TRBJ2-7; D not resolved. Germline CDR1 and CDR2: SGHTA and FQGTGA. The CDR3 consists of 13 residues. V was clipped by 2 bases and J by 6 bases, with 11 bases between them.

Ten or more counts support this clone. The V and J genes are TRBV6-4 and TRBJ1-6; D is ambiguous. In germline, CDR1 is MRHNA, CDR2 SNTAGT. Between the trimmed V and J ends, which lost 2 bases and 6 bases, there was a span of 5 bases. CDR3 length equals 13 residues. The CDR3 nucleotides read TGTGCCAGCAGTGACACTAGTAATTCACCCCTCCACTTT. Translating it yields CASSDTSNSPLHF.

V is TRBV2 and J is TRBJ1-5; 8 nucleotides line up with TRBD1. Germline V gene data show CDR1 as SNHLY and CDR2 as FYNNEI. The V and J ends lost 3 bases and 2 bases, in that order; junction bases with no gene match: 3. The CDR3 has 15 amino acids. CDR3 sequence: CASSDDRGGNQPQHF. CDR3 in DNA: TGTGCCAGCAGTGATGACAGGGGTGGCAATCAGCCCCAGCATTTT.

The chain joins TRBV5-1 to TRBJ1-1; D is ambiguous. Deletions cut 6 bases from V and 0 bases from J, with 15 bases between. The CDR3 extends over 15 amino acids. Germline loops: CDR1 SGHRS, CDR2 YFSETQ. The CDR3 DNA follows: TGCGCCAGCAAGCCGCCCGGGCAGATGAACACTGAAGCTTTCTTT. It yields the protein CASKPPGQMNTEAFF.

The chain recombines TRBV14 with TRBJ1-2, with D unresolved. The germline V gene encodes CDR1 SGHDN and CDR2 FVKESK. This CDR3 region has 13 residues. V shed 1 base and J shed 8 bases, with 11 bases lying between them. Written as DNA, the CDR3 is TGTGCCAGCAGCCAAGTTTCCACCGGCGGCTACACCTTC. Protein: CASSQVSTGGYTF. The whole variable domain, remainder taken from reference TRBV14 and TRBJ1-2, is EAGVTQFPSHSVIEKGQTVTLRCDPISGHDNLYWYRRVMGKEIKFLLHFVKESKQDESGMPNNRFLAERTGGTYSTLKVQPAELEDSGVYFCASSQVSTGGYTFGSGTRLTVV.

The chain couples TRBV11-2 to TRBJ1-3; unclear D gene. CDR1 and CDR2 from the germline V gene are SGHAT and FQNNGV. The CDR3 is 15 amino acids. With 4 bases removed from V and 4 bases from J, the gap between germline ends came to 14 bases. The CDR3 DNA is TGTGCCAGCAGCTCCAGCCGGGGTATCGGAAACACCATATATTTT. It is translated as CASSSSRGIGNTIYF. The entire variable domain, with the rest obtained from reference TRBV11-2 and TRBJ1-3, is as follows: EAGVAQSPRYKIIEKRQSVAFWCNPISGHATLYWYQQILGQGPKLLIQFQNNGVVDDSQLPKDRFSAERLKGVDSTLKIQPAKLEDSAVYLCASSSSRGIGNTIYFGEGSWLTVV.

To note about this clone: This sample includes further DNA sequences coding for the same CDR3. The gene calls are TRBV9 and TRBJ2-3, with D tentatively TRBD2 (6 bases). The length of the CDR3 is 14 residues. Looked up from germline, CDR1 is SGDLS and CDR2 is YYNGEE. With 2 bases removed from V and 2 bases from J, the gap between germline ends came to 9 bases. The CDR3 DNA is TGTGCCAGCAGCGTGCGGGACCTCACAGATACGCAGTATTTT. Protein: CASSVRDLTDTQYF.

V is TRBV11-2 and J is TRBJ2-4, with D tentatively TRBD1 or TRBD2 (5 bases each). V lost 1 base to trimming and J lost 13 bases, with 14 bases between them. CDR1 is SGHAT and CDR2 is FQNNGV in the germline V gene. The CDR3 extends over 13 amino acids. CDR3 residues: CASSLGGTVLQYF. The CDR3 DNA is TGTGCCAGCAGCTTAGGTGGGACCGTACTACAGTACTTC.

This chain connects TRBV5-4 to TRBJ1-2; 8 nucleotides align to TRBD1. The CDR3 runs to 15 residues. The J segment lost 6 bases and the V segment lost 4 bases, leaving 11 bases of the junction unmatched. Per the germline V gene, CDR1 is SGHNT and CDR2 is YYREEE (reference sequence). Written as DNA, the CDR3 is TGTGCCAGCAGCCCTAGAGGACAGGGTGGGCATGGCTACACCTTC. Its protein is CASSPRGQGGHGYTF.

Only one count was recorded for this clone. The gene calls are TRBV7-3 and TRBJ2-7, with 14 bases fitting TRBD2. CDR1 and CDR2 from the germline V gene are SGHTA and FQGTGA. The CDR3 sequence is 19 residues long. After removal of 3 bases from V and 5 bases from J, the junction contained 15 bases not matched to a gene. CDR3 bases: TGTGCCAGCAGCTTGGACAGACCGGGACTAGCGGGAGTGGTAGACGAGCAGTACTTC. This codes for CASSLDRPGLAGVVDEQYF.

The chain uses TRBV7-2 and TRBJ2-5, with 9 bases that match TRBD1. There are 15 residues in the CDR3. Germline loops: CDR1 SGHTA, CDR2 FQGNSA. Germline trimming cut 6 bases from V and 5 bases from J; bases unmatched to any gene: 10. CDR3 sequence reads: CASSRTGTGLETQYF. In DNA form, the CDR3 reads TGTGCCAGCAGTCGAACCGGGACAGGGCTGGAGACCCAGTACTTC.

In its sample, this clone ranks as medium-sized. The CDR3 bases are TGTGCCAGCAGCGTACGGGACGGCTACACCTTC. Translating gives CASSVRDGYTF. The chain combines TRBV7-9 with TRBJ1-2, with D possibly being TRBD1 (5 bases). Germline V gene sequence: CDR1 SEHNR, CDR2 FQNEAQ (reference sequence). The CDR3 extends over 11 amino acids. The ends were cut back, 5 bases at V and 8 bases at J, with 9 bases in the middle.

This clone has only a few counts. V gene TRBV28 combines with J gene TRBJ1-5; the D is unclear. CDR1 is MDHEN and CDR2 is SYDVKM in the germline V gene. The length of the CDR3 is 14 residues. Between the trimmed V and J ends, which lost 8 bases and 0 bases, there was a span of 11 bases. The CDR3: CASQPTNSNQPQHF. The CDR3 DNA reads TGTGCCAGCCAGCCCACAAATAGCAATCAGCCCCAGCATTTT. The complete variable domain, with remaining parts taken from reference TRBV28 and TRBJ1-5, reads DVKVTQSSRYLVKRTGEKVFLECVQDMDHENMFWYRQDPGLGLRLIYFSYDVKMKEKGDIPEGYSVSREKKERFSLILESASTNQTSMYLCASQPTNSNQPQHFGDGTRLSIL.

J is TRBJ2-3 and V is TRBV5-4; D is perhaps TRBD1 (5 bases). The CDR3 has 13 amino acids. Germline CDR1 and CDR2: SGHNT and YYREEE (reference sequence). V gave up 2 bases and J gave up 5 bases, with 9 bases separating them. The CDR3 sequence is CASSFSQGDTQYF. The CDR3 nucleotides are TGTGCCAGCAGCTTTTCTCAGGGAGATACGCAGTATTTT.

The chain couples TRBV7-2 to TRBJ2-5, with TRBD1 identical over 12 bases. This CDR3 region has 15 residues. V lost 5 bases, J lost 5 bases, and 6 bases stayed unmatched. Germline V gives CDR1 SGHTA, CDR2 FQGNSA. In DNA form, the CDR3 reads TGTGCCAGCAGCGTCGGGACAGGGGGCCAGGAGACCCAGTACTTC. This sequence encodes CASSVGTGGQETQYF.

The chain uses TRBV5-4 and TRBJ2-7; D not resolved. Trimming pared 2 bases from V and 3 bases from J, leaving 12 bases between. CDR3 length equals 14 residues. Germline values: CDR1 SGHNT, CDR2 YYREEE (reference sequence). The CDR3 coding sequence is TGTGCCAGCAGCTTCAGCGACCGGAGCTACGAGCAGTACTTC. Its translation is CASSFSDRSYEQYF.

This chain uses TRBV5-1 with TRBJ2-2; no reliable D call. The CDR3 sequence is 16 residues long. Germline V CDR1 and CDR2: SGHRS, YFSETQ. The V and J ends lost 3 bases and 0 bases respectively, with 12 bases between them. In DNA form, the CDR3 reads TGCGCCAGCAGCTCATTTATGCCCCCGAACACCGGGGAGCTGTTTTTT. Encoded protein: CASSSFMPPNTGELFF.

The rearrangement uses TRBV6-1 and TRBJ2-3; D remains unclear. Germline V gene sequence: CDR1 MNHNS, CDR2 SASEGT. The CDR3 covers 13 residues. The V and J ends lost 5 bases and 2 bases respectively, with 8 bases between them. The CDR3 here is CASSPGHTDTQYF. CDR3 DNA sequence: TGTGCCAGCAGTCCCGGCCACACAGATACGCAGTATTTT.

This clone was observed once. This sequence joins TRBV28 and TRBJ1-4, with TRBD1 matching 8 bases. Germline V gives CDR1 MDHEN, CDR2 SYDVKM. The CDR3 is 16 residues long. V lost 3 bases and J lost 8; bases outside the gene matches: 11. The CDR3 DNA is TGTGCCAGCAGTTTGGACACAGGGGGAAGGGGCGAAAAACTGTTTTTT. It codes for CASSLDTGGRGEKLFF.

In DNA, the CDR3 is TGCGCCAGCAGTCCTAGCGGGGTCGAGACCCAGTACTTC. This encodes CASSPSGVETQYF. The gene calls are TRBV5-1 and TRBJ2-5, with 9 nucleotides matching TRBD2. Germline V lookup: CDR1 SGHRS, CDR2 YFSETQ. V dropped 5 bases and J dropped 5; count of bases not matched to a gene: 4. The CDR3 has 13 amino acids.

This chain uses TRBV27 with TRBJ2-5; possible D gene TRBD1, 5 bases. Per the germline V gene, CDR1 is MNHEY and CDR2 is SMNVEV (reference sequence). The V gene lost 3 bases and the J gene lost 0 bases, with 8 bases spanning the gap. The CDR3 sequence is 14 residues long. Here the CDR3 DNA reads TGTGCCAGCAGTTTTGCAGGGAACCAAGAGACCCAGTACTTC. This translates into CASSFAGNQETQYF.

The chain uses TRBV4-2 and TRBJ2-5, with D tentatively TRBD2 (6 bases). The CDR3 spans 15 residues. Trimming removed 0 bases at V and 4 bases at J, with 12 bases between. Germline V gives CDR1 LGHNA, CDR2 YNFKEQ. The CDR3 sequence is CASSQDGGTPETQYF. Here the CDR3 DNA reads TGTGCCAGCAGCCAAGATGGGGGGACCCCAGAGACCCAGTACTTC.

The rearrangement uses TRBV7-2 and TRBJ1-1; 9 bases are shared with TRBD1. Germline values: CDR1 SGHTA, CDR2 FQGNSA. The CDR3 loop spans 15 amino acids. J was trimmed by 2 bases and V by 5 bases; bases with no gene match: 6. The CDR3 protein is CASSKRGQGNTEAFF. DNA of the CDR3: TGTGCCAGCAGCAAACGGGGACAGGGCAACACTGAAGCTTTCTTT.

This chain uses TRBV19 with TRBJ2-7, with D possibly being TRBD1 or TRBD2 (5 bases each). CDR3 length equals 19 residues. Trimming pared 1 base from V and 4 bases from J, leaving 26 bases between. CDR1 and CDR2 from the germline V gene are LNHDA and SQIVND (reference sequence). CDR3 coding DNA: TGTGCCAGTAGTATAGCGGGTCGGCAGGGCCGGGGTTTCGGGTACGAGCAGTACTTC. This codes for CASSIAGRQGRGFGYEQYF.

V usage is TRBV7-6 and J usage is TRBJ2-7; 9 nucleotides line up with TRBD2. This CDR3 spans 15 amino acids. Germline CDR1 reads SGHVS; CDR2 reads FNYEAQ. J lost 6 bases, V lost 5 bases, and 11 bases had no gene match. CDR3 protein: CASSPGGTSLSEQYF. The CDR3 nucleotides are TGTGCCAGCAGCCCCGGGGGGACTAGCCTCTCCGAGCAGTACTTC.